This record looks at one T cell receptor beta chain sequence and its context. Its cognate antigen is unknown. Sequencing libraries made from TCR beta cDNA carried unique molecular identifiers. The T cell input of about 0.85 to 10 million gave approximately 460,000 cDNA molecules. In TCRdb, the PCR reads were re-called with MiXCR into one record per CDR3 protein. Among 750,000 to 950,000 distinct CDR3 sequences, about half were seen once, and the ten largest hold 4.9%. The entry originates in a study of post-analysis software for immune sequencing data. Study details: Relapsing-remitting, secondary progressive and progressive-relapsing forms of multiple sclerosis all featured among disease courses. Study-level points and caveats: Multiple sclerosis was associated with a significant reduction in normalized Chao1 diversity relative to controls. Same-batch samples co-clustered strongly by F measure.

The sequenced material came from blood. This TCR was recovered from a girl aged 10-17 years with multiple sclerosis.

The CDR3 here is CASRHPYQETQYF. Written as DNA, the CDR3 is TGTGCCAGCAGACACCCGTACCAAGAGACCCAGTACTTC. The chain uses TRBV25-1 and TRBJ2-5, with D unclear. This CDR3 spans 13 amino acids. V was trimmed by 6 bases and J by 0 bases, leaving 8 bases between them. CDR1 is MGHDK, CDR2 SYGVNS, per germline. The full variable domain, its missing parts supplied by reference TRBV25-1 and TRBJ2-5, is EADIYQTPRYLVIGTGKKITLECSQTMGHDKMYWYQQDPGMELHLIHYSYGVNSTEKGDLSSESTVSRIRTEHFPLTLESARPSHTSQYLCASRHPYQETQYFGPGTRLLVL.